This TCR beta chain was recorded in a study of Ad26.COV2.S vaccination and SARS-CoV-2 variants. Study in general: In the COV1001 trial, the donor was in the Ad26.COV2.S arm.

TCRdb keeps only in-frame clones here, not all; method: immunoSEQ multiplex PCR. Among about 370,000 clones listed, approximately 86% were seen once. Treatment specified: around 19 received Ad26.COV2.S at low or high dose, single or two shots; about 5 received placebo; per-sample allocation not given. All samples were drawn on day 63, counting from the first vaccine or placebo injection. Germline-derived CDR1 and CDR2 are SGHAT and FQNNGV. The ends lost 4 bases at V and 6 bases at J; junction bases unmatched: 9. The CDR3 loop spans 15 amino acids. The TCR sequence derives from a person between 18 and 59 years old who received the Ad26.COV2.S COVID-19 vaccine or a placebo. Sequenced material: peripheral blood, taken in a trial of Ad26.COV2.S vaccine versus placebo. The chain joins TRBV11-2 to TRBJ2-3; 8 nucleotides match TRBD2. The DNA of the CDR3 is TGTGCCAGCAGCTCCACAGCGGGGGTATCGGATACGCAGTATTTT. It encodes CASSSTAGVSDTQYF.